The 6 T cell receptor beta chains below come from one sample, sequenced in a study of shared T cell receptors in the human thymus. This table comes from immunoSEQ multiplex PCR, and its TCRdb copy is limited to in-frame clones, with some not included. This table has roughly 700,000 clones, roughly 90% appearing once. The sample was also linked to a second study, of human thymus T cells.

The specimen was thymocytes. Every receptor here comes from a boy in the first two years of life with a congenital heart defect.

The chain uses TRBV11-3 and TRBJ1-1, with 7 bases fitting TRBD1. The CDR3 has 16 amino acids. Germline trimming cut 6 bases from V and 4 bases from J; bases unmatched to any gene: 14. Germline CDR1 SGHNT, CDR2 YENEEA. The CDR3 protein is CASRLTGTAFCTEAFF. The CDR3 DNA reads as TGTGCCAGCAGGTTAACTGGGACAGCTTTTTGCACTGAAGCTTTCTTT.

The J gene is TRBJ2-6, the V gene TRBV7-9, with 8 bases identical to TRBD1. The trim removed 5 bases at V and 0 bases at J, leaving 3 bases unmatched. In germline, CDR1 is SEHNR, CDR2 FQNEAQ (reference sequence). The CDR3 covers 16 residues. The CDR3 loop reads CASSRTGHSGANVLTF. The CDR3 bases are TGTGCCAGCAGCAGGACAGGGCACTCTGGGGCCAACGTCCTGACTTTC. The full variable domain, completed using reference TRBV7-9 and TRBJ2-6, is DTGVSQNPRHKITKRGQNVTFRCDPISEHNRLYWYRQTLGQGPEFLTYFQNEAQLEKSRLLSDRFSAERPKGSFSTLEIQRTEQGDSAMYLCASSRTGHSGANVLTFGAGSRLTVL.

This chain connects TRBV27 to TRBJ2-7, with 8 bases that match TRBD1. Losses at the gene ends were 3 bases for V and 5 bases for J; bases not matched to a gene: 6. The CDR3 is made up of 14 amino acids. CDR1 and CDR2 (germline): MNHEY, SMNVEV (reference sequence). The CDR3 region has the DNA TGTGCCAGCAGTTTGGGGCAGGGGGCGAACGAGCAGTACTTC. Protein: CASSLGQGANEQYF.

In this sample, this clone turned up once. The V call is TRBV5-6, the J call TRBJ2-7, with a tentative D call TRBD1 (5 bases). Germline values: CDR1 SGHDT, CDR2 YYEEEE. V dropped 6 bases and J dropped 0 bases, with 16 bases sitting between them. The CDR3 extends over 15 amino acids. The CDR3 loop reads CASISSDTDSYEQYF. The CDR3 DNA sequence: TGTGCCAGCATCTCGTCGGACACGGACTCCTACGAGCAGTACTTC.

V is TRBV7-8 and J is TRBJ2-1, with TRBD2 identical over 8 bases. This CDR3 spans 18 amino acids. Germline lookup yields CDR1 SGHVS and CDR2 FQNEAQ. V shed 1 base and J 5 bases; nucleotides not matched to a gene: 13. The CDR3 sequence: CASSLGRPTSGSHNEQFF. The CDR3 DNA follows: TGTGCCAGCAGCTTAGGACGCCCGACGAGCGGGAGCCACAATGAGCAGTTCTTC.

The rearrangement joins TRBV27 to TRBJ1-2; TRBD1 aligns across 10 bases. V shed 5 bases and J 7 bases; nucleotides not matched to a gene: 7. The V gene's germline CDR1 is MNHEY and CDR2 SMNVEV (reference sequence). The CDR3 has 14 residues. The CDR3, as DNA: TGTGCCAGCAGTGTGACAGGGGGCGCGGGTGGCTACACCTTC. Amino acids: CASSVTGGAGGYTF.